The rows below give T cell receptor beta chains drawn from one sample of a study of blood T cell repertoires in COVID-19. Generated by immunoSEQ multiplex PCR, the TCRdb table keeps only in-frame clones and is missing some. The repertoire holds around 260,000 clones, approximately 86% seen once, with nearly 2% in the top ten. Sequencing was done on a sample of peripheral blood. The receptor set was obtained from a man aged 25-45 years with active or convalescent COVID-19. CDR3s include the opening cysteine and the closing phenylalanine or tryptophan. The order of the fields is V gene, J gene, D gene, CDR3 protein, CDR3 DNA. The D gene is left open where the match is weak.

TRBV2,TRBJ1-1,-,CASRGDRGWMNTEAFF,TGTGCCAGCAGAGGCGACAGAGGATGGATGAACACTGAAGCTTTCTTT
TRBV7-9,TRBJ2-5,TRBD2,CASSSSRSAGVETQYF,TGTGCCAGCAGTTCCTCTCGTTCCGCGGGGGTAGAGACCCAGTACTTC
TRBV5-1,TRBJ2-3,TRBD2,CASSLNLAGVTDTQYF,TGCGCCAGCAGCTTGAACCTAGCGGGGGTCACAGATACGCAGTATTTT
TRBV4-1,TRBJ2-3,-,CASSRSGQDTQYF,TGCGCCAGCAGCCGAAGCGGGCAAGATACGCAGTATTTT
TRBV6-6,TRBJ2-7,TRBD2,CASSEGLAETYEQYF,TGTGCCAGCAGTGAGGGACTAGCGGAAACCTACGAGCAGTACTTC
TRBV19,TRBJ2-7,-,CASSVAGEQYF,TGTGCCAGTAGTGTCGCAGGCGAGCAGTACTTC
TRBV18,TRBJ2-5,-,CASSPRAVETQYF,TGTGCCAGCTCACCACGGGCTGTCGAGACCCAGTACTTC
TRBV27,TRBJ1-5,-,CASSLTPGRGGARSNQPQHF,TGTGCCAGCAGTTTAACCCCCGGGCGAGGGGGTGCACGTAGCAATCAGCCCCAGCATTTT
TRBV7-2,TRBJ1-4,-,CASSETREKLFF,TGTGCCAGCAGCGAAACTCGGGAAAAACTGTTTTTT
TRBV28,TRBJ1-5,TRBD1,CASSSGGDGNQPQHF,TGTGCCAGCAGTTCAGGGGGCGATGGGAATCAGCCCCAGCATTTT
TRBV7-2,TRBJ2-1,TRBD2,CASTEGRGAHEQFF,TGTGCCAGCACCGAGGGGCGGGGGGCCCATGAGCAGTTCTTC